This T cell receptor (beta chain) was captured in a study of cytomegalovirus exposure and HLA in healthy donors. V was clipped by 5 bases and J by 2 bases, with 16 bases between them. The CDR3 is made up of 15 amino acids. Germline CDR1 is PRHDT and CDR2 is FYEKMQ (reference sequence). Use of 60 Vbeta and 13 Jbeta primers characterized the PCR. Clones were read by immunoSEQ multiplex PCR, and TCRdb kept only the in-frame ones, dropping some. The sample consists of some 180,000 clones, more than 75% of them appearing once. Sample: PBMCs. The TCR was taken from a woman aged 25 to 45 in good health and CMV-seropositive. The chain combines TRBV13 with TRBJ2-7; D is perhaps TRBD2 (6 bases). The CDR3: CASSHRDGSPYEQYF. Here the CDR3 DNA reads TGTGCCAGCAGCCACCGGGACGGGAGCCCCTACGAGCAGTACTTC.